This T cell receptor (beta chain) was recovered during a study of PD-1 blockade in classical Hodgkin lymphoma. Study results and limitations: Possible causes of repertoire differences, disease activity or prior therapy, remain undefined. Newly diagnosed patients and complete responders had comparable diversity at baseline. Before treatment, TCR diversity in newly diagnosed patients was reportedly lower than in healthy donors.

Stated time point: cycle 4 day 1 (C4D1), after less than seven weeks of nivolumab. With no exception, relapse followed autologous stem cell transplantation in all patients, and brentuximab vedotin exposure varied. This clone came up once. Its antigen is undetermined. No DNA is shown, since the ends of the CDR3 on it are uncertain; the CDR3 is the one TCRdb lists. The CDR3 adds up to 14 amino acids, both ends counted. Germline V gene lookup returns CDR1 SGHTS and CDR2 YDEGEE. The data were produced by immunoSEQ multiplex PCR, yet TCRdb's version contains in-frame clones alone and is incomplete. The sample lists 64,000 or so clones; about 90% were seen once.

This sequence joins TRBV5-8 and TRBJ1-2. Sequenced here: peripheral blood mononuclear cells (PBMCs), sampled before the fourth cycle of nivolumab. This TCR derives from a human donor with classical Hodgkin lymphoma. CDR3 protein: CASILGEWNYGYTF.